This T cell receptor (beta chain) was retrieved from a study of radiotherapy plus CTLA-4 blockade in lung cancer (dated by TCRdb to the late 2010s). Broadly, across the study: Objective responses were observed in 18% of enrolled patients, and disease control was achieved in approximately 29%.

The germline V gene supplies CDR1 SGHTA and CDR2 FQGNSA. Relative to germline, V is missing 1 base and J is missing 9 bases, with 1 base of the junction outside any gene match. Measured from the cysteine to the phenylalanine, the CDR3 is 13 residues long. The sequence is cut down to CDR3 DNA, 39 bases in frame from base 1. The table lists this clone with a few counts. It lacks a known antigen. No quality values exist for individual bases; no much larger clone is one base distant. Receptors were amplified or captured by the immunoSEQ multiplex PCR assay. This is the immuneACCESS table as TCRdb keeps it, with only in-frame sequences that have V and J called. A part of the clones is gone; compared with another copy, unresolved V genes explain less than half, and the rest is unexplained. Here the sample has about 77,000 clones; roughly four fifths occur a single time. The top ten hold roughly a tenth of the sample.

Focal radiation therapy combined with CTLA-4 blockade (ipilimumab) was tested in patients with chemo-refractory metastatic non-small-cell lung cancer. What the study reported, not specific to this receptor: The strongest predictors of response were reported to be early dynamic shifts in blood T cell clones along with a rise in serum interferon-beta following radiation. After treatment with radiotherapy and ipilimumab, TCR clones that originated in tumors expanded in peripheral blood.

The receptor's source is a human donor with non-small cell lung cancer whose response to radiotherapy plus ipilimumab could not be evaluated. This specimen consisted of peripheral blood, obtained from a patient treated with radiotherapy plus ipilimumab. Recombination joined TRBV7-2 with TRBJ1-4; 8 central bases correspond to TRBD1. The CDR3 loop reads CASSLGQGQKLFF. DNA sequence: TGTGCCAGCAGCTTAGGACAGGGGCAAAAACTGTTTTTT.